The rows below give T cell receptor beta chains drawn from one sample of a study of technical replicates of blood from a handful of donors. The assay was immunoSEQ multiplex PCR, and TCRdb's table has in-frame clones only and misses some. The data hold 75,000 to 95,000 clones, with nearly 97% observed a single time. Material for sequencing was T cells isolated from PBMCs. Source of these receptors: a human donor in good health. Both conserved end residues are part of each CDR3. The D gene is left open where the match is weak. Clone size is given for some rows only: seen once, a few or many times, or a class if the clone is expanded.

TGCGCCAGCAGCCAGGGGGGGAGCACCGGGGAGCTGTTTTTT,CASSQGGSTGELFF,TRBD2,.,TRBV4-1,TRBJ2-2,14
TGTGCCTGGAGTGTACTAGTATCCAATGAGCAGTTCTTC,CAWSVLVSNEQFF,.,.,TRBV30,TRBJ2-1,13
TGTGCCAGCAGTGACTCTACGTCAAGCGGCGGGGCAGATACGCAGTATTTT,CASSDSTSSGGADTQYF,.,.,TRBV6-4,TRBJ2-3,17
TGTGCCATCAGTGGGACAGGGAACTACGAGCAGTACTTC,CAISGTGNYEQYF,TRBD1,.,TRBV10-3,TRBJ2-7,13
TGTGCCAGCAGCTTGGACAGGCTTTACGAGCAGTACTTC,CASSLDRLYEQYF,TRBD1,.,TRBV7-8,TRBJ2-7,13
TGTGCCAGCAGGGCCGGGACAGGTTCCTACGAGCAGTACTTC,CASRAGTGSYEQYF,TRBD1,.,TRBV5-8,TRBJ2-7,14
TGTGCCAGCAGCTCCGGGACAGTTAACTATGGCTACACCTTC,CASSSGTVNYGYTF,TRBD1,.,TRBV5-5,TRBJ1-2,14
TGTGCCAGCAGTTTAACCGGGACAGGCCCGCACTGGGGTGGCTACACCTTC,CASSLTGTGPHWGGYTF,TRBD1,.,TRBV28,TRBJ1-2,17
TGTGCCAGCAGCAACGTAAGGGGCCAAGAGACCCAGTACTTC,CASSNVRGQETQYF,.,.,TRBV11-2,TRBJ2-5,14
TGTGCCAGCAGCTTGGACGTCAGGTCCTATGGCTACACCTTC,CASSLDVRSYGYTF,.,once,TRBV5-6,TRBJ1-2,14
TGCGCCAGCAGCTTTAGTTCCGGGAACACTGAAGCTTTCTTT,CASSFSSGNTEAFF,.,.,TRBV5-1,TRBJ1-1,14
TGTGCCACACGGAGGGAGCGGAACACTGAAGCTTTCTTT,CATRRERNTEAFF,.,.,TRBV15,TRBJ1-1,13
TGTGCCAGTAGTAACGGAGGGAGGGAGACCCAGTACTTC,CASSNGGRETQYF,.,.,TRBV19,TRBJ2-5,13
TGCGCCAGCAGCGACCCGGGACAGGGGCGTCTCTCCTACGAGCAGTACTTC,CASSDPGQGRLSYEQYF,TRBD1,.,TRBV4-1,TRBJ2-7,17
TGTGCCAGCAGTCGGACAGGGGGGAACTATGGCTACACCTTC,CASSRTGGNYGYTF,TRBD1,.,TRBV27,TRBJ1-2,14
TGTGCCAGCAGACTACAGGGCACCACTGAAGCTTTCTTT,CASRLQGTTEAFF,.,few,TRBV6-1,TRBJ1-1,13
TGTGCCAGTAGGACCGGGACAGGGTTCGGGAACACTGAAGCTTTCTTT,CASRTGTGFGNTEAFF,TRBD1,.,TRBV19,TRBJ1-1,16
TGTGCCAGCAGCTTGGAGGCAGGCGATAGCTCCTACGAGCAGTACTTC,CASSLEAGDSSYEQYF,.,.,TRBV5-4,TRBJ2-7,16
TGTGCCAGCAGCCATTCCAGGGTGAACACTGAAGCTTTCTTT,CASSHSRVNTEAFF,.,few,TRBV7-9,TRBJ1-1,14
TGTGCCAGCGGGGAGGACTACTACAATGAGCAGTTCTTC,CASGEDYYNEQFF,.,.,TRBV7-7,TRBJ2-1,13
TGTGCCAGCAGCCAAGATTGGGGGGGGCCCCAGCATTTT,CASSQDWGGPQHF,.,.,TRBV14,TRBJ1-5,13
TGTGCCACCAGCAGTAATCGGGGAGTGGCCACTGAAGCTTTCTTT,CATSSNRGVATEAFF,.,.,TRBV15,TRBJ1-1,15
TGTGCCAGCACCAACAGGGGAAATGAGCAGTTCTTC,CASTNRGNEQFF,TRBD1,.,TRBV7-9,TRBJ2-1,12
TGTGCCAGCAGCTTATCGACAGGCGCGAACACTGAAGCTTTCTTT,CASSLSTGANTEAFF,.,.,TRBV7-3,TRBJ1-1,15
TGCGCCAGCAGCTCCGACTACCAACCTTACGAGCAGTACTTC,CASSSDYQPYEQYF,.,.,TRBV5-1,TRBJ2-7,14
TGTGCCAGCACAGGGTCGGGTGAGCAGTTCTTC,CASTGSGEQFF,.,.,TRBV6-5,TRBJ2-1,11
TGTGCCAGCAGAGAACCAGGGTATCAGCCCCAGCATTTT,CASREPGYQPQHF,.,.,TRBV2,TRBJ1-5,13
TGTGCCAGCAGCTTAGGGACTAGCTACGACAGCACAGATACGCAGTATTTT,CASSLGTSYDSTDTQYF,TRBD2,.,TRBV13,TRBJ2-3,17